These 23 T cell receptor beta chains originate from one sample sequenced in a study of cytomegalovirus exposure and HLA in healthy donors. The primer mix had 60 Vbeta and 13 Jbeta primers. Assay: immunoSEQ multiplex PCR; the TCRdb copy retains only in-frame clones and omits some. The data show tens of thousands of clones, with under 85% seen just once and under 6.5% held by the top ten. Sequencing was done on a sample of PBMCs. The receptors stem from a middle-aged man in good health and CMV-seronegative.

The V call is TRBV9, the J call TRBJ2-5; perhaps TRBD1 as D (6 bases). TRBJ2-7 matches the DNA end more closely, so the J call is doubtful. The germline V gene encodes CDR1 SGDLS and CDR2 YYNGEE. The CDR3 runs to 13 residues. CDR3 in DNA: TGTGCCAGCAGCCAGGGCAGGGGCTACGAGCAGTACTTC. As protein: CASSQGRGYEQYF.

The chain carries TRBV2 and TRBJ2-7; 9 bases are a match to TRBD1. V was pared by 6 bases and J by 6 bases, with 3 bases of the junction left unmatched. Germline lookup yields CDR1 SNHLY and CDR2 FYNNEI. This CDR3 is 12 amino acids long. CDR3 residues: CASSETGGEQYF. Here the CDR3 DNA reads TGTGCCAGCAGCGAGACAGGGGGCGAGCAGTACTTC.

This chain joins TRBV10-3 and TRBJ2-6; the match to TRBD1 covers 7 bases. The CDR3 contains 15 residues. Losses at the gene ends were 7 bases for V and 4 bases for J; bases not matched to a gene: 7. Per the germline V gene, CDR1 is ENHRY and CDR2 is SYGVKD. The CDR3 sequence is CAIIADRAGANVLTF. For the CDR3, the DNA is TGTGCCATCATTGCCGACAGGGCCGGGGCCAACGTCCTGACTTTC.

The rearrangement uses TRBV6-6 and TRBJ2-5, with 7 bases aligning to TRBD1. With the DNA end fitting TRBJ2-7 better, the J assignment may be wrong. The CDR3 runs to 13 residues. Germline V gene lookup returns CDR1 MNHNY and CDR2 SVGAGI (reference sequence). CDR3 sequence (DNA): TGTGCCAGCCGGGACAGCGGCTCCTACGAGCAGTACTTC. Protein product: CASRDSGSYEQYF.

As DNA, the CDR3 is TGTGCCATCAGTGTTGGGAGAACTGGAAACACCATATATTTT. Translating gives CAISVGRTGNTIYF. V usage is TRBV10-3 and J usage is TRBJ1-3; D unresolved. Germline-derived CDR1 and CDR2 are ENHRY and SYGVKD. V shed 4 bases and J shed 2 bases, with 9 bases lying between them. The CDR3 consists of 14 residues.

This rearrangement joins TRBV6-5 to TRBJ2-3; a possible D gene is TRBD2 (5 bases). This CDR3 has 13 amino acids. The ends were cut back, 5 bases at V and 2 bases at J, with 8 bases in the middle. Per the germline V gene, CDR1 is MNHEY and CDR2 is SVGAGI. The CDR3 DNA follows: TGTGCCAGCAGTCGGACTTACACAGATACGCAGTATTTT. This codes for CASSRTYTDTQYF.

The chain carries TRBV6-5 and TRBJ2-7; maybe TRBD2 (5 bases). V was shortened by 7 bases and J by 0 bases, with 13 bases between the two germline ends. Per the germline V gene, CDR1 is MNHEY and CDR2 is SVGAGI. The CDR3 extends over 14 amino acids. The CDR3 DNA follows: TGTGCCAGCACTTGGGCTAGCCTCTCCTACGAGCAGTACTTC. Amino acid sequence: CASTWASLSYEQYF.

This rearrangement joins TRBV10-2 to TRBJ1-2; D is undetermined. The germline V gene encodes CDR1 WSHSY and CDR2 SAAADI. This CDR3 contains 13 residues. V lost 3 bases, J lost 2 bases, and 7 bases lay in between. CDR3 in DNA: TGCGCCAGCAGTGAAAACAACAACTATGGCTACACCTTC. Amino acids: CASSENNNYGYTF.

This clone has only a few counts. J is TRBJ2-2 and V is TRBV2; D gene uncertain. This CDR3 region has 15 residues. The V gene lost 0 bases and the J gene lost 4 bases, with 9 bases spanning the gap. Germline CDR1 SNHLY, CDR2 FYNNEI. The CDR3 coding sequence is TGTGCCAGCAGTGAAGCCAGAGGTCCCACCGGGGAGCTGTTTTTT. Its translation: CASSEARGPTGELFF.

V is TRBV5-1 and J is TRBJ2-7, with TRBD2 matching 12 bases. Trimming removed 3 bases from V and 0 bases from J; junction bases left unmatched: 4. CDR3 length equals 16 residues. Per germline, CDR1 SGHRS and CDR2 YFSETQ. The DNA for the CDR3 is TGCGCCAGCAGCTGGGGACTAGCGGGCAGCTCCTACGAGCAGTACTTC. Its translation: CASSWGLAGSSYEQYF.

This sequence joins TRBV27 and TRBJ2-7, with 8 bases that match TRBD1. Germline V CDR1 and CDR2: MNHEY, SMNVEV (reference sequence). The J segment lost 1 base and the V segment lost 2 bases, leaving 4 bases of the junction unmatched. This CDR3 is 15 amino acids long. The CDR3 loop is CASSLTGQASYEQYF. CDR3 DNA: TGTGCCAGCAGTTTAACGGGACAGGCGTCCTACGAGCAGTACTTC.

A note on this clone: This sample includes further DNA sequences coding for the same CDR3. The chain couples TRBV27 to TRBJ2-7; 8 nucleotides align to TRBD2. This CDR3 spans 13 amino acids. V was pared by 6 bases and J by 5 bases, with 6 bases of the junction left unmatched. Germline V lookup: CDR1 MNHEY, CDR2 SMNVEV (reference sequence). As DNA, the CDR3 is TGTGCCAGCAGACCCAGCGGGGGCCACGAGCAGTACTTC. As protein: CASRPSGGHEQYF.

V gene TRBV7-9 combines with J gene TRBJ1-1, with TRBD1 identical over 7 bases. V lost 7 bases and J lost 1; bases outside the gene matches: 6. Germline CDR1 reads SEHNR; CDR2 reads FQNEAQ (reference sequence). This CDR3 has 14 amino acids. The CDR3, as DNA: TGTGCCAGCACCGTGGCAGGGGGGAACACTGAAGCTTTCTTT. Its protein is CASTVAGGNTEAFF.

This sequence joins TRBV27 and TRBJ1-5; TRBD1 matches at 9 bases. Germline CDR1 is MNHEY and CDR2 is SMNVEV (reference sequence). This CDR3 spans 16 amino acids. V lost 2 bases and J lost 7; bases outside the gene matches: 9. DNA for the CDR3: TGTGCCAGCAGTTTAGTAGGCACAGGGGGCGCCCAGCCCCAGCATTTT. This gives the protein CASSLVGTGGAQPQHF.

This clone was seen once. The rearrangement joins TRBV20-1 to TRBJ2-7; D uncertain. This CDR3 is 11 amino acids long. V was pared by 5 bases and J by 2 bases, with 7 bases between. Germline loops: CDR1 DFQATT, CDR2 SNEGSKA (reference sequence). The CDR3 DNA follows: TGCAGTGCTTCCCAGGCCTACGAGCAGTACTTC. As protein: CSASQAYEQYF.

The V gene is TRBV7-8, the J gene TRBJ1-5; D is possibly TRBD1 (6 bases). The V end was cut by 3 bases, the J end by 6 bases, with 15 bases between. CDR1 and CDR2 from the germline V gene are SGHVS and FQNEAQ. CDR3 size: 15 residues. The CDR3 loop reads CASSLLVRGPQPQHF. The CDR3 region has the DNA TGTGCCAGCAGCTTGTTGGTGCGGGGGCCTCAGCCCCAGCATTTT.

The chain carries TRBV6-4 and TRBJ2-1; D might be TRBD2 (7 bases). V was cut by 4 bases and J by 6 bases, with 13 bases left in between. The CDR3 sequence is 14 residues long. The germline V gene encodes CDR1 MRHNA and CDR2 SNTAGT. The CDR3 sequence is CASSVERGANEQFF. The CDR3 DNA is TGTGCCAGCAGTGTAGAACGGGGGGCCAATGAGCAGTTCTTC.

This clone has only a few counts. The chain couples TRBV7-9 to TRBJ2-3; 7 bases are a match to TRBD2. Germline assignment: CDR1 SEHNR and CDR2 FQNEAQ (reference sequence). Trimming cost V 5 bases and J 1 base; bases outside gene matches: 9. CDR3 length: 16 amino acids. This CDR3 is CASSLTPRGGTDTQYF. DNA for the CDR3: TGTGCCAGCAGCCTGACTCCTCGGGGGGGCACAGATACGCAGTATTTT.

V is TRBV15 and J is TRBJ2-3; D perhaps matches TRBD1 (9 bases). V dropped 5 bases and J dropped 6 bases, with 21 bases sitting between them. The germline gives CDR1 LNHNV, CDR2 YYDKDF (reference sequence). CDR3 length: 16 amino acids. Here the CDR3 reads CATSGNDRGTRDTQYF. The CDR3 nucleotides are TGTGCCACCAGCGGAAACGACAGGGGGACTAGGGATACGCAGTATTTT.

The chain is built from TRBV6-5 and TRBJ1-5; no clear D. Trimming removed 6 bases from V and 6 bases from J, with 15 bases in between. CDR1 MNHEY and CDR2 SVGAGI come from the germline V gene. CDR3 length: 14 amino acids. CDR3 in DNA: TGTGCCAGCAGATCCCCAGGATTTCGTCAGCCCCAGCATTTT. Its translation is CASRSPGFRQPQHF.

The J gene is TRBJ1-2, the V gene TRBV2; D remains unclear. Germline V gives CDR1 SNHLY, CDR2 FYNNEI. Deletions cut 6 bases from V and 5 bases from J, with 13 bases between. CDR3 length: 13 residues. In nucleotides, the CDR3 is TGTGCCAGCAGCACCGGGAGGGCTTATGGCTACACCTTC. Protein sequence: CASSTGRAYGYTF.

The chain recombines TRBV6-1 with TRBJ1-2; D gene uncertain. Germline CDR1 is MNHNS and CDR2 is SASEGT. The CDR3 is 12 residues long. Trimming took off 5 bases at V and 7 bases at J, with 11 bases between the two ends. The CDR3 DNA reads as TGTGCCAGCAGTCCGCGGTTCGGTGGCTACACCTTC. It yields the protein CASSPRFGGYTF.

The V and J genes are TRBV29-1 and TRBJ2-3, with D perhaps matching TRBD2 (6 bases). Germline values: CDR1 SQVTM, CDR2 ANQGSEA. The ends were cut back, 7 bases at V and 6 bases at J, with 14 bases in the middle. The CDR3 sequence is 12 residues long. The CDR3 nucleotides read TGCAGCGGGGACTCAGGGCTGGATACGCAGTATTTT. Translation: CSGDSGLDTQYF.